These 23 T cell receptor beta chains share one sample of origin, sequenced in a study of blood T cell repertoires in COVID-19. Produced via immunoSEQ multiplex PCR; TCRdb's table is partial and in-frame only. The sample includes about 220,000 clones, about four fifths of them seen just once. The sample was PBMCs or T cells enriched from blood (not recorded which). These receptors were obtained from a woman aged 50 to 60 who had been exposed to COVID-19.

Comments on this clone: The same CDR3 can be traced to other DNA sequences in this sample. The chain is built from TRBV6-2 or TRBV6-3 and TRBJ1-2, with D unresolved. The CDR3 has 13 residues. Between the trimmed V and J ends, which lost 2 bases and 5 bases, there was a span of 9 bases. The germline gives CDR1 MNHEY, CDR2 SVGEGT. CDR3 region: CASSYDRTYGYTF. CDR3 coding DNA: TGTGCCAGCAGTTACGATCGAACTTATGGCTACACCTTC.

The chain couples TRBV25-1 to TRBJ1-2; a possible D gene is TRBD1 (6 bases). This CDR3 contains 16 residues. V shed 5 bases and J shed 8 bases, with 24 bases lying between them. The germline V gene has CDR1 MGHDK and CDR2 SYGVNS. CDR3 sequence: CASSPEAGDIRGGYTF. For the CDR3, the DNA is TGTGCCAGCAGTCCTGAGGCAGGGGATATCCGTGGGGGCTACACCTTC.

V and J are TRBV7-2 and TRBJ1-2; 10 bases line up with TRBD1. The CDR3 consists of 14 residues. Germline V lookup: CDR1 SGHTA, CDR2 FQGNSA. With 5 bases clipped from V and 8 bases from J, the junction kept 8 bases outside the gene matches. The CDR3 DNA is TGTGCCAGCAGCCCGGGACAGGGGAGACGCGGCTACACCTTC. Translation: CASSPGQGRRGYTF.

The chain carries TRBV7-9 and TRBJ2-1; no reliable D call. Trimming cost V 7 bases and J 5 bases, with 12 bases left between them. CDR1 and CDR2 (germline): SEHNR, FQNEAQ (reference sequence). The CDR3 loop spans 13 amino acids. CDR3 nucleotides: TGTGCCAGCAAAAGAGGTGTCGACAATGAGCAGTTCTTC. This translates into CASKRGVDNEQFF.

The gene calls are TRBV25-1 and TRBJ2-5; D is possibly TRBD2 (6 bases). The germline V gene has CDR1 MGHDK and CDR2 SYGVNS. V was cut by 8 bases and J by 3 bases, with 13 bases left in between. The CDR3 is 13 amino acids. CDR3 loop: CASRAGGEETQYF. The CDR3 DNA reads TGTGCCAGCCGCGCCGGAGGGGAAGAGACCCAGTACTTC.

The V call is TRBV9, the J call TRBJ2-6, with TRBD1 identical over 11 bases. The J segment lost 3 bases and the V segment lost 4 bases, leaving 18 bases of the junction unmatched. The germline gives CDR1 SGDLS, CDR2 YYNGEE. This CDR3 has 21 amino acids. In DNA form, the CDR3 reads TGTGCCAGCAGCTCTCAATTCTGGGGACAGGGGGGCTTCTATGGGGCCAACGTCCTGACTTTC. Residues: CASSSQFWGQGGFYGANVLTF.

The chain uses TRBV7-2 and TRBJ1-1, with D maybe TRBD1 (5 bases). The CDR3 covers 14 residues. Trimming pared 1 base from V and 6 bases from J, leaving 12 bases between. Per the germline V gene, CDR1 is SGHTA and CDR2 is FQGNSA. The CDR3 coding sequence is TGTGCCAGCAGCTTAGGGGGCAGCTACTCTGAAGCTTTCTTT. It translates to CASSLGGSYSEAFF.

The chain combines TRBV6-5 with TRBJ2-7, with 9 bases matching TRBD1. The J segment lost 3 bases and the V segment lost 8 bases, leaving 8 bases of the junction unmatched. The CDR3 spans 14 residues. CDR1 MNHEY and CDR2 SVGAGI come from the germline V gene. The CDR3 nucleotides read TGTGCCAGCCACCCTTGGGACAGGGACTACGAGCAGTACTTC. Translating gives CASHPWDRDYEQYF.

CDR3 sequence: CASSQVEYSPLHF. The DNA of the CDR3 is TGTGCCAGCAGCCAAGTTGAGTATTCACCCCTCCACTTT. The rearrangement links TRBV3-1 (or the pseudogene TRBV3-2) to TRBJ1-6; unclear D gene. There are 13 residues in the CDR3. CDR1 is LGHDT, CDR2 YNNKEL, per germline (reference sequence). The ends were cut back, 1 base at V and 8 bases at J, with 6 bases in the middle.

The chain employs TRBV7-8 and TRBJ1-2; 8 bases line up with TRBD1. Germline CDR1 reads SGHVS; CDR2 reads FQNEAQ. After removal of 5 bases from V and 7 bases from J, the junction contained 12 bases not matched to a gene. The CDR3 sequence is 15 residues long. The CDR3 spells CASSPGEATGAGYTF. Written as DNA, the CDR3 is TGTGCCAGCAGCCCAGGGGAAGCGACAGGGGCTGGCTACACCTTC.

The rearrangement links TRBV12-3 or TRBV12-4 to TRBJ2-7; D gene ambiguous. The CDR3 is 13 residues long. V dropped 6 bases and J dropped 0 bases, with 9 bases sitting between them. In nucleotides, the CDR3 is TGTGCCAGCAGCTTAAGAGTCTCCTACGAGCAGTACTTC. This translates into CASSLRVSYEQYF.

The chain employs TRBV5-4 and TRBJ2-2, with D possibly being TRBD1 (6 bases). This CDR3 contains 14 residues. The germline CDR1 and CDR2 sequences are SGHNT and YYREEE (reference sequence). The V gene lost 0 bases and the J gene lost 6 bases, with 9 bases spanning the gap. This CDR3 reads CASSLEQGAGELFF. CDR3 DNA sequence: TGTGCCAGCAGCTTGGAACAGGGCGCCGGGGAGCTGTTTTTT.

This rearrangement joins TRBV6-5 to TRBJ2-3; no reliable D call. V was pared by 7 bases and J by 2 bases, with 7 bases between. This CDR3 contains 12 residues. CDR1 is MNHEY, CDR2 SVGAGI, per germline. The CDR3, as DNA: TGTGCCAGCAATACTAACACAGATACGCAGTATTTT. Amino acid sequence: CASNTNTDTQYF.

This sequence joins TRBV7-9 and TRBJ1-5, with D uncertain. The germline V and J ends were trimmed by 3 bases and 1 base, with 4 bases remaining between them. CDR3 length equals 13 residues. CDR1 is SEHNR, CDR2 FQNEAQ, per germline (reference sequence). The CDR3 region has the DNA TGTGCCAGCAGCTTCGGGAGCAATCAGCCCCAGCATTTT. This encodes CASSFGSNQPQHF.

J is TRBJ2-3 and V is TRBV11-1; D is possibly TRBD2 (7 bases). CDR1 and CDR2 (germline): SGHAT, FQDESV (reference sequence). V was cut by 5 bases and J by 5 bases, with 14 bases left in between. This CDR3 has 14 residues. The CDR3 spells CASSLGGPGDTQYF. In DNA, the CDR3 is TGTGCCAGCAGCCTCGGGGGGCCAGGAGATACGCAGTATTTT.

This chain links TRBV4-1 with TRBJ2-5, with TRBD2 identical over 10 bases. Trimming took 4 bases from V and 2 from J; bases not matched to a gene: 7. Germline values: CDR1 MGHRA, CDR2 YSYEKL. The CDR3 spans 16 residues. The CDR3 sequence is CASSPGLAGVQETQYF. CDR3 nucleotide sequence: TGCGCCAGCAGCCCCGGTCTAGCGGGGGTACAAGAGACCCAGTACTTC.

V gene TRBV7-2 combines with J gene TRBJ1-1; D remains ambiguous. The CDR3 has 16 residues. Germline values: CDR1 SGHTA, CDR2 FQGNSA. With 2 bases removed from V and 0 bases from J, the gap between germline ends came to 13 bases. CDR3 sequence reads: CASSLSPATLNTEAFF. The CDR3 bases are TGTGCCAGCAGCTTATCCCCAGCGACCTTGAACACTGAAGCTTTCTTT.

This clone came up a few times. V and J are TRBV5-6 and TRBJ1-4; D is possibly TRBD1 (6 bases). Germline V lookup: CDR1 SGHDT, CDR2 YYEEEE. The ends were cut back, 3 bases at V and 1 base at J, with 13 bases in the middle. CDR3 size: 16 residues. The CDR3 sequence: CASSSQNRVTNEKLFF. The CDR3 nucleotides are TGTGCCAGCAGCTCCCAGAACAGGGTAACTAATGAAAAACTGTTTTTT.

V and J are TRBV19 and TRBJ2-2; TRBD1 aligns across 12 bases. Trimming at V came to 5 bases and at J to 0 bases, leaving 10 bases not matched to a gene. Germline V lookup: CDR1 LNHDA, CDR2 SQIVND (reference sequence). The CDR3 consists of 19 residues. This CDR3 reads CASSSGGQGAFANTGELFF. In nucleotides, the CDR3 is TGTGCCAGTAGTTCAGGGGGACAGGGGGCGTTCGCGAACACCGGGGAGCTGTTTTTT.

The chain employs TRBV5-1 and TRBJ1-1; D is unresolved. CDR3 length equals 15 residues. Trimming took off 3 bases at V and 3 bases at J, with 15 bases between the two ends. Per germline, CDR1 SGHRS and CDR2 YFSETQ. CDR3 coding DNA: TGCGCCAGCAGCTGGAGACTGGCTGAGGACACTGAAGCTTTCTTT. Translated, it gives CASSWRLAEDTEAFF.

The chain carries TRBV28 and TRBJ1-2; 9 bases are a match to TRBD1. Germline CDR1 MDHEN, CDR2 SYDVKM. The length of the CDR3 is 13 residues. V dropped 6 bases and J dropped 4; count of bases not matched to a gene: 3. The CDR3 spells CASRTGGPYGYTF. CDR3 nucleotides: TGTGCCAGCAGAACAGGGGGCCCCTATGGCTACACCTTC.

This chain connects TRBV20-1 to TRBJ1-3, with 7 nucleotides matching TRBD1. The CDR3 loop spans 16 amino acids. The V gene's germline CDR1 is DFQATT and CDR2 SNEGSKA (reference sequence). The ends lost 3 bases at V and 0 bases at J; junction bases unmatched: 8. The CDR3 DNA sequence: TGCAGTGCTAGTCAACTCTACAGGGGCTCTGGAAACACCATATATTTT. Encoded protein: CSASQLYRGSGNTIYF.

The chain uses TRBV7-8 and TRBJ1-1, with 7 bases fitting TRBD1. The CDR3 is 14 residues long. J lost 0 bases, V lost 5 bases, and 3 bases had no gene match. The germline CDR1 and CDR2 sequences are SGHVS and FQNEAQ. The CDR3 nucleotides read TGTGCCAGCAGCATTGGGACAGTGAACACTGAAGCTTTCTTT. Protein: CASSIGTVNTEAFF. Full variable domain (remainder filled in from reference TRBV7-8 and TRBJ1-1): GAGVSQSPRYKVAKRGQDVALRCDPISGHVSLFWYQQALGQGPEFLTYFQNEAQLDKSGLPSDRFFAERPEGSVSTLKIQRTQQEDSAVYLCASSIGTVNTEAFFGQGTRLTVV.